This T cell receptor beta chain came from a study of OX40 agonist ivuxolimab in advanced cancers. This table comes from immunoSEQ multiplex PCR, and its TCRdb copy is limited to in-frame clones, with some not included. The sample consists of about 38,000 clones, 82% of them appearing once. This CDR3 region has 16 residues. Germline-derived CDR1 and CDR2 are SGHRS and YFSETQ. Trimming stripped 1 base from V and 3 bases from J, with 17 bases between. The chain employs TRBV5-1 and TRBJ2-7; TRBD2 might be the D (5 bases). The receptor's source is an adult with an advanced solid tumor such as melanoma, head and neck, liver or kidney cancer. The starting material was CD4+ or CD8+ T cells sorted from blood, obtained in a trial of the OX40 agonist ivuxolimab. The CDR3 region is CASSLSGKAEGYEQYF. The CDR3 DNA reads TGCGCCAGCAGCTTGAGCGGCAAGGCTGAAGGCTACGAGCAGTACTTC.